Each of the 3 T cell receptor beta chains below was sequenced from the same sample in a study of T cell changes during pregnancy in multiple sclerosis. The data were produced by immunoSEQ multiplex PCR, yet TCRdb's version contains in-frame clones alone and is incomplete. The sample consists of about 70,000 clones, roughly 94% of them appearing once. This specimen consisted of peripheral blood, obtained in the third trimester of pregnancy. These receptors came from a female donor with multiple sclerosis, enrolled in a pregnancy study.

The genes are TRBV28 and TRBJ1-6; the D gene is possibly TRBD1 (6 bases). The CDR3 has 15 amino acids. The germline V gene has CDR1 MDHEN and CDR2 SYDVKM. V lost 3 bases and J 3 bases, leaving 9 bases between the germline ends. Here the CDR3 reads CASSFQQGYNSPLHF. CDR3 nucleotides: TGTGCCAGCAGTTTCCAACAGGGCTATAATTCACCCCTCCACTTT.

The chain combines TRBV29-1 with TRBJ1-2, with 7 bases matching TRBD1. The V gene end was trimmed by 1 base and the J gene end by 0 bases; junction bases not matched to a gene: 5. The CDR3 is made up of 15 amino acids. The germline V gene encodes CDR1 SQVTM and CDR2 ANQGSEA. CDR3 region: CSVEGRTGANYGYTF. The CDR3 DNA is TGCAGCGTTGAAGGCCGGACAGGAGCTAACTATGGCTACACCTTC.

The chain links TRBV7-6 to TRBJ2-3; D perhaps matches TRBD2 (5 bases). V shed 1 base and J shed 1 base, with 9 bases lying between them. The CDR3 spans 15 residues. CDR1 is SGHVS and CDR2 is FNYEAQ in the germline V gene. The DNA of the CDR3 is TGTGCCAGCAGCTTAGGGACTTCGGGCACAGATACGCAGTATTTT. Residues: CASSLGTSGTDTQYF.